The 17 T cell receptor beta chains given below trace back to one sample, sequenced in a study of T cell responses to AZD1222 COVID-19 vaccine. Measured with immunoSEQ multiplex PCR; TCRdb has only the in-frame clones, and not every one. The table includes some 180,000 clones, around nine tenths detected once. Here the sequenced sample was peripheral blood, taken 28 days after the second dose of the MenACWY control vaccine. These receptors originate from an adult who received the MenACWY meningococcal vaccine as a control.

This chain connects TRBV4-1 to TRBJ2-1, with 13 bases matching TRBD2. CDR3 length: 17 residues. Per germline, CDR1 MGHRA and CDR2 YSYEKL. V lost 1 base, J lost 4 bases, and 4 bases stayed unmatched. The CDR3 sequence is CASSQGTSGGDYNEQFF. CDR3 bases: TGCGCCAGCAGCCAAGGGACTAGCGGGGGCGATTACAATGAGCAGTTCTTC.

This chain joins TRBV10-1 and TRBJ1-2; no definite D call. The CDR3 spans 12 residues. Between the trimmed V and J ends, which lost 4 bases and 8 bases, there was a span of 11 bases. Per the germline V gene, CDR1 is WNHNN and CDR2 is SYGVQD (reference sequence). DNA of the CDR3: TGCGCCAGCAGTGGGACCGGGCAGGGCTACACCTTC. It translates to CASSGTGQGYTF.

The V gene is TRBV5-6, the J gene TRBJ1-2; D unclear. In germline, CDR1 is SGHDT, CDR2 YYEEEE. The CDR3 loop spans 12 amino acids. Deletions cut 1 base from V and 8 bases from J, with 9 bases between. DNA for the CDR3: TGTGCCAGCAGCTTGATTAGGGAAGGCTACACCTTC. Translated: CASSLIREGYTF.

In its sample, this clone was seen once. The J gene is TRBJ1-1, the V gene TRBV7-2; no clear D. The CDR3 runs 15 residues. The V gene lost 3 bases and the J gene lost 10 bases, with 21 bases spanning the gap. CDR1 SGHTA and CDR2 FQGNSA come from the germline V gene. DNA of the CDR3: TGTGCCAGCAGCTTCTGGGGAACGTCCCTTGTGACAGCTTTCTTT. This sequence encodes CASSFWGTSLVTAFF.

The chain carries TRBV29-1 and TRBJ1-1; D is possibly TRBD1 (5 bases). Germline V CDR1 and CDR2: SQVTM, ANQGSEA. This CDR3 spans 15 amino acids. The ends were cut back, 6 bases at V and 1 base at J, with 18 bases in the middle. The DNA for the CDR3 is TGCAGCGTCTTGAAACCCAGGGTGACGAACACTGAAGCTTTCTTT. Translation gives CSVLKPRVTNTEAFF.

The rearrangement uses TRBV7-3 and TRBJ2-3, with a weak D call TRBD2 (6 bases). CDR1 and CDR2 (germline): SGHTA, FQGTGA. V lost 2 bases, J lost 2 bases, and 11 bases lay in between. CDR3 length: 15 residues. The CDR3 sequence is CASSLSGTYTDTQYF. The CDR3 DNA is TGTGCCAGCAGCTTATCCGGGACTTACACAGATACGCAGTATTTT.

The V gene is TRBV28, the J gene TRBJ2-1; a possible D gene is TRBD2 (6 bases). CDR1 is MDHEN, CDR2 SYDVKM, per germline. Trimming removed 4 bases from V and 0 bases from J, with 19 bases in between. This CDR3 region has 18 residues. The CDR3 here is CASSSWDLRASSYNEQFF. DNA for the CDR3: TGTGCCAGCAGTTCCTGGGACTTGAGGGCCAGCTCCTACAATGAGCAGTTCTTC.

The rearrangement joins TRBV27 to TRBJ2-6, with D tentatively TRBD1 (6 bases). In germline, CDR1 is MNHEY, CDR2 SMNVEV (reference sequence). The CDR3 sequence is 14 residues long. V lost 0 bases to trimming and J lost 9 bases, with 9 bases between them. CDR3 region: CASSLSGQINVLTF. CDR3 bases: TGTGCCAGCAGTTTATCCGGACAGATCAACGTCCTGACTTTC. The full variable domain, in which reference TRBV27 and TRBJ2-6 provide the parts outside the CDR3, is EAQVTQNPRYLITVTGKKLTVTCSQNMNHEYMSWYRQDPGLGLRQIYYSMNVEVTDKGDVPEGYKVSRKEKRNFPLILESPSPNQTSLYFCASSLSGQINVLTFGAGSRLTVL.

The V gene is TRBV4-3, the J gene TRBJ2-6; 8 bases line up with TRBD1. Germline V CDR1 and CDR2: LGHNA, YSLEER. CDR3 length: 17 residues. J was trimmed by 0 bases and V by 3 bases; bases with no gene match: 4. The CDR3 DNA reads TGCGCCAGCAGCCAGGGAACAGGGGGCTCTGGGGCCAACGTCCTGACTTTC. It codes for CASSQGTGGSGANVLTF.

This clone was picked up one time. The rearrangement uses TRBV6-2 or TRBV6-3 and TRBJ2-1; D unresolved. V lost 6 bases and J 5 bases, leaving 11 bases between the germline ends. CDR1 is MNHEY, CDR2 SVGEGT, per germline. The CDR3 covers 13 residues. The chain's CDR3 is CASSQLRNNEQFF. The DNA for the CDR3 is TGTGCCAGCAGCCAACTACGAAACAATGAGCAGTTCTTC.

V is TRBV27 and J is TRBJ1-2, with 7 bases lining up with TRBD1. The length of the CDR3 is 13 residues. Germline values: CDR1 MNHEY, CDR2 SMNVEV (reference sequence). After removal of 6 bases from V and 4 bases from J, the junction contained 5 bases not matched to a gene. The CDR3 DNA sequence: TGTGCCAGCAGCCCACAGGGGTTCTATGGCTACACCTTC. Residues: CASSPQGFYGYTF.

The chain's CDR3 is CASKRVNTGELFF. Written as DNA, the CDR3 is TGTGCCAGCAAGCGGGTTAACACCGGGGAGCTGTTTTTT. The chain uses TRBV2 and TRBJ2-2, with D tentatively TRBD2 (6 bases). Looked up from germline, CDR1 is SNHLY and CDR2 is FYNNEI. Trimming took off 7 bases at V and 2 bases at J, with 8 bases between the two ends. The CDR3 consists of 13 residues.

The chain employs TRBV14 and TRBJ1-2; no firm D call. The CDR3 is made up of 13 amino acids. Germline V gene sequence: CDR1 SGHDN, CDR2 FVKESK. V lost 4 bases and J lost 8, with 14 bases in between. The chain's CDR3 is CASSRSPGEGYTF. DNA of the CDR3: TGTGCCAGCAGCCGAAGCCCGGGCGAAGGCTACACCTTC.

The chain uses TRBV19 and TRBJ2-2; D is uncertain. The CDR3 has 14 amino acids. V lost 7 bases and J lost 1, with 10 bases in between. Germline assignment: CDR1 LNHDA and CDR2 SQIVND (reference sequence). The CDR3 DNA reads as TGTGCCAGTAAAGCGAGAGAGAACACCGGGGAGCTGTTTTTT. As protein: CASKARENTGELFF. The entire variable domain, with the rest obtained from reference TRBV19 and TRBJ2-2, is as follows: DGGITQSPKYLFRKEGQNVTLSCEQNLNHDAMYWYRQDPGQGLRLIYYSQIVNDFQKGDIAEGYSVSREKKESFPLTVTSAQKNPTAFYLCASKARENTGELFFGEGSRLTVL.

In nucleotides, the CDR3 is TGTGCCAGCAGTAGTCCGGGGGGGCCTAACTATGGCTACACCTTC. Protein product: CASSSPGGPNYGYTF. The rearrangement uses TRBV28 and TRBJ1-2, with D possibly matching TRBD1 (6 bases). Trimming removed 5 bases at V and 0 bases at J, with 13 bases between. CDR1 and CDR2 (germline): MDHEN, SYDVKM. The CDR3 runs 15 residues.

The rearrangement uses TRBV7-6 and TRBJ1-2; 8 bases map to TRBD1. There are 15 residues in the CDR3. Germline CDR1 SGHVS, CDR2 FNYEAQ. Unmatched junction bases numbered 7, after V lost 5 bases and J lost 2 bases. The CDR3 region is CASSPGQGHNYGYTF. The CDR3 DNA reads as TGTGCCAGCAGCCCCGGACAGGGCCACAACTATGGCTACACCTTC.

The chain combines TRBV28 with TRBJ1-2; D not certain. There are 11 residues in the CDR3. Germline V gives CDR1 MDHEN, CDR2 SYDVKM. V was clipped by 11 bases and J by 6 bases, with 13 bases between them. Here the CDR3 reads CAYNGEDGYTF. CDR3 DNA: TGTGCCTACAACGGGGAAGATGGCTACACCTTC.